This TCR beta chain was identified in a study of T-cell memory formation after mild COVID-19. Findings and caveats of the study: A second wave expanding day 15 to 37 was CD4+-biased; contracting clones were balanced.

From the 5' RACE reads, TCRdb called clonotypes with MiXCR, one entry per CDR3 protein. The sample lists 130,000 to 150,000 distinct CDR3 sequences, 15% to 20% occurring once. The CDR3 runs 14 residues. Trimming removed 3 bases from V and 0 bases from J; junction bases left unmatched: 5. The V gene's germline CDR1 is DFQATT and CDR2 SNEGSKA (reference sequence). Worth noting for this clonotype: Antigen specificity is unknown.

The gene calls are TRBV20-1 and TRBJ2-7; 7 nucleotides match TRBD2. Sequencing was performed on PBMCs or a T cell subset sorted from them (not recorded which). This receptor was obtained from an adult woman who had mild COVID-19 (a few samples of this study predate the infection). Cell type and time point are not known. Here the CDR3 DNA reads TGCAGTGCTAGCGTGACTAGCCGCTCCTACGAGCAGTACTTC. It encodes CSASVTSRSYEQYF.